The present T cell receptor beta chain was sequenced within a study of memory CD4+ T cells and cytomegalovirus serostatus. Single viable CD3+CD4+CD8-CD45RO+ cells were sorted as the memory CD4+ T cells. Positive selection with CD4 microbeads enriched total CD4+ T cells. The germline gives CDR1 MNHEY, CDR2 SVGAGI. The CDR3 has 15 residues. Trimming stripped 0 bases from V and 3 bases from J, with 11 bases between. Study conclusions and caveats: Repertoires predicted CMV serostatus with median bootstrapped AUC of around 0.96. The CMV-associated TCR signature appears largely within the CD4+ memory repertoire.

On this clone: Its specificity is not known.

Some clones are missing from TCRdb's copy, which holds only in-frame ones; the method was immunoSEQ multiplex PCR. The sample carries 52,000 or so clones, around 77% recorded once. This sequence originates from an adult in good health and CMV-seronegative. The chain recombines TRBV6-5 with TRBJ1-1; D is uncertain. Material: memory CD4+ T cells from blood. The CDR3 DNA reads TGTGCCAGCAGTTACTCGGTGGGGAGGGACACTGAAGCTTTCTTT. This sequence encodes CASSYSVGRDTEAFF.